This entry lists 22 T cell receptor beta chains sequenced from one sample in a study of cytomegalovirus exposure and HLA in healthy donors. Primers included in the PCR were 60 Vbeta and 13 Jbeta primers. Produced via immunoSEQ multiplex PCR; TCRdb's table is partial and in-frame only. The sample lists some 170,000 clones, approximately 80% occurring once. What was sequenced was PBMCs. These receptors all stem from a woman aged 45-59 years in good health and CMV-seronegative.

This clone was recorded once. CDR3 protein: CASSQDIGVSTDTQYF. The DNA of the CDR3 is TGCGCCAGCAGCCAAGATATCGGGGTTAGCACAGATACGCAGTATTTT. The chain employs TRBV4-3 and TRBJ2-3, with TRBD2 as a possible D gene (5 bases). V lost 0 bases and J lost 0, with 10 bases in between. CDR3 size: 16 residues. CDR1 is LGHNA, CDR2 YSLEER, per germline.

The V call is TRBV19, the J call TRBJ2-1, with a possible D match to TRBD2 (6 bases). The V gene lost 7 bases and the J gene lost 8 bases, with 21 bases spanning the gap. CDR1 LNHDA and CDR2 SQIVND come from the germline V gene (reference sequence). The length of the CDR3 is 15 residues. CDR3 coding DNA: TGTGCCAGTACCAACCCCGGGACTCTTCTTGATGAGCAGTTCTTC. Amino acid sequence: CASTNPGTLLDEQFF. Based on the CDR3 plus reference TRBV19 and TRBJ2-1, the full variable domain is DGGITQSPKYLFRKEGQNVTLSCEQNLNHDAMYWYRQDPGQGLRLIYYSQIVNDFQKGDIAEGYSVSREKKESFPLTVTSAQKNPTAFYLCASTNPGTLLDEQFFGPGTRLTVL.

The V gene is TRBV7-6, the J gene TRBJ1-4; D may be TRBD1 (5 bases). CDR1 is SGHVS and CDR2 is FNYEAQ in the germline V gene. This CDR3 comprises 15 residues. Trimming took 4 bases from V and 0 from J, leaving 9 bases between them. The CDR3 here is CASSSQGTTNEKLFF. In DNA, the CDR3 is TGTGCCAGCAGCTCCCAGGGCACAACTAATGAAAAACTGTTTTTT.

This clone was seen once. V is TRBV28 and J is TRBJ1-1; 7 bases fit TRBD1. V was pared by 6 bases and J by 8 bases, with 9 bases of the junction left unmatched. Looked up from germline, CDR1 is MDHEN and CDR2 is SYDVKM. The length of the CDR3 is 13 residues. The CDR3 DNA reads TGTGCCAGCAGCCTTCAAACAGGGGTCGAAGCTTTCTTT. This gives the protein CASSLQTGVEAFF.

The chain joins TRBV27 to TRBJ1-2; 10 bases align to TRBD1. Per germline, CDR1 MNHEY and CDR2 SMNVEV (reference sequence). The trim removed 6 bases at V and 8 bases at J, leaving 6 bases unmatched. The CDR3 contains 13 residues. CDR3 nucleotide sequence: TGTGCCAGCAGAACCGGGACAGGGGTCGGCTACACCTTC. It translates to CASRTGTGVGYTF.

The chain combines TRBV7-8 with TRBJ2-1; 7 bases align to TRBD2. There are 18 residues in the CDR3. CDR1 and CDR2 from the germline V gene are SGHVS and FQNEAQ. The ends lost 0 bases at V and 4 bases at J; junction bases unmatched: 12. Here the CDR3 DNA reads TGTGCCAGCAGCTTAGCGCGGGGGACGGTCTCGGGGTACAATGAGCAGTTCTTC. It codes for CASSLARGTVSGYNEQFF.

The sample holds a few counts of this clone. The gene calls are TRBV2 and TRBJ1-5; a weak D match, TRBD1 (5 bases). There are 13 residues in the CDR3. The germline V gene has CDR1 SNHLY and CDR2 FYNNEI. V was cut by 4 bases and J by 6 bases, with 10 bases left in between. CDR3 DNA: TGTGCCAGCAGTGCAGGGTATGGTCAGCCCCAGCATTTT. It specifies CASSAGYGQPQHF. The complete variable domain, with remaining parts taken from reference TRBV2 and TRBJ1-5, reads EPEVTQTPSHQVTQMGQEVILRCVPISNHLYFYWYRQILGQKVEFLVSFYNNEISEKSEIFDDQFSVERPDGSNFTLKIRSTKLEDSAMYFCASSAGYGQPQHFGDGTRLSIL.

The table lists this clone with a few counts. V usage is TRBV7-2 and J usage is TRBJ2-5, with 7 positions matching TRBD2. The CDR3 runs 16 residues. The germline V gene has CDR1 SGHTA and CDR2 FQGNSA. The V and J ends lost 4 bases and 0 bases, in that order; junction bases with no gene match: 8. DNA of the CDR3: TGTGCCAGCAGCTCCAAAAGCGGGGTGTACCAAGAGACCCAGTACTTC. Its translation is CASSSKSGVYQETQYF.

The CDR3 protein is CASRQSGLSSYNEQFF. The DNA for the CDR3 is TGTGCCAGCAGGCAAAGCGGGTTGAGCTCCTACAATGAGCAGTTCTTC. V and J are TRBV6-4 and TRBJ2-1, with D tentatively TRBD2 (6 bases). The CDR3 covers 16 residues. In germline, CDR1 is MRHNA, CDR2 SNTAGT. Between the trimmed V and J ends, which lost 6 bases and 0 bases, there was a span of 15 bases.

The genes are TRBV19 and TRBJ1-2, with D uncertain. This CDR3 region has 13 residues. CDR1 and CDR2 (germline): LNHDA, SQIVND (reference sequence). Trimming removed 3 bases from V and 4 bases from J, with 9 bases in between. The CDR3 sequence: CASSMGSFYGYTF. CDR3 coding DNA: TGTGCCAGTAGTATGGGCAGCTTCTATGGCTACACCTTC.

The chain carries TRBV28 and TRBJ1-1; 12 bases agree with TRBD1. The germline CDR1 and CDR2 sequences are MDHEN and SYDVKM. Trimming removed 1 base from V and 6 bases from J; junction bases left unmatched: 3. This CDR3 comprises 15 residues. CDR3 nucleotides: TGTGCCAGCAGTTTATTTGGGACAGGGGGCGCTGAAGCTTTCTTT. Its translation is CASSLFGTGGAEAFF.

This clone was picked up one time. CDR3 nucleotides: TGTGCCAGCAGCGACAGGTATACGCAGTATTTT. Protein: CASSDRYTQYF. The J gene is TRBJ2-3, the V gene TRBV6-5; tentatively, D is TRBD1 (6 bases). Trimming stripped 6 bases from V and 7 bases from J, with 8 bases between. Germline V CDR1 and CDR2: MNHEY, SVGAGI. CDR3 size: 11 residues.

About this clone: A much larger clone lies a single base off, so this may be a read error. The chain couples TRBV7-9 to TRBJ1-1; 7 bases match TRBD1. The junction had 1 base not matched to a gene; V was cut back by 5 bases and J by 1 base. Germline values: CDR1 SEHNR, CDR2 FQNEAQ (reference sequence). CDR3 length: 13 amino acids. The CDR3 DNA reads TGTGCCAGCAGCCGACAGGGGAACACTGAAGCTTTCTTT. Its translation is CASSRQGNTEAFF.

The table lists this clone with a count of one. J is TRBJ2-1 and V is TRBV6-1, with 7 nucleotides matching TRBD2. From germline, CDR1 is MNHNS and CDR2 SASEGT. The CDR3 loop spans 14 amino acids. J lost 3 bases, V lost 6 bases, and 5 bases had no gene match. Here the CDR3 reads CASRQGGGYNEQFF. In DNA, the CDR3 is TGTGCCAGCAGGCAGGGCGGGGGCTACAATGAGCAGTTCTTC.

The rearrangement joins TRBV18 to TRBJ1-5; 9 nucleotides line up with TRBD1. V trimming: 0 bases; J trimming: 6 bases; junction bases outside the gene matches: 9. Germline values: CDR1 KGHSH, CDR2 LQKENI. The CDR3 is made up of 17 amino acids. The CDR3, as DNA: TGTGCCAGCTCACCACCGAGTGGGACAGGGAGGGTTCAGCCCCAGCATTTT. Encoded protein: CASSPPSGTGRVQPQHF. The full variable domain, completed using reference TRBV18 and TRBJ1-5, is NAGVMQNPRHLVRRRGQEARLRCSPMKGHSHVYWYRQLPEEGLKFMVYLQKENIIDESGMPKERFSAEFPKEGPSILRIQQVVRGDSAAYFCASSPPSGTGRVQPQHFGDGTRLSIL.

A word on this clone: The junction departs from germline at one end; a sequencing error may be responsible. The chain employs TRBV5-1 and TRBJ2-4, with D possibly being TRBD1 (6 bases). The CDR3 covers 14 residues. CDR1 SGHRS and CDR2 YFSETQ come from the germline V gene. CDR3 nucleotide sequence: TGCGCCAGCAGCTGGACAGACTTTCAAAATATTCAGTACTTC. Protein: CASSWTDFQNIQYF. The complete variable domain, with remaining parts taken from reference TRBV5-1 and TRBJ2-4, reads KAGVTQTPRYLIKTRGQQVTLSCSPISGHRSVSWYQQTPGQGLQFLFEYFSETQRNKGNFPGRFSGRQFSNSRSEMNVSTLELGDSALYLCASSWTDFQNIQYFGAGTRLSVL.

As regards this clone: Other DNA sequences of this sample code for an identical CDR3. The genes are TRBV5-1 and TRBJ2-1, with a tentative D call TRBD1 (6 bases). The length of the CDR3 is 15 residues. Germline V lookup: CDR1 SGHRS, CDR2 YFSETQ. The ends were cut back, 0 bases at V and 1 base at J, with 8 bases in the middle. The CDR3 region has the DNA TGCGCCAGCAGCTTGGGTCAGGGGTCCTACAATGAGCAGTTCTTC. It translates to CASSLGQGSYNEQFF. Full variable domain (remainder filled in from reference TRBV5-1 and TRBJ2-1): KAGVTQTPRYLIKTRGQQVTLSCSPISGHRSVSWYQQTPGQGLQFLFEYFSETQRNKGNFPGRFSGRQFSNSRSEMNVSTLELGDSALYLCASSLGQGSYNEQFFGPGTRLTVL.

The chain combines TRBV5-5 with TRBJ2-1, with 9 bases identical to TRBD2. Germline CDR1 is SGHKS and CDR2 is YYEKEE (reference sequence). The CDR3 is 15 amino acids. Trimming removed 0 bases from V and 8 bases from J; junction bases left unmatched: 6. CDR3 nucleotides: TGTGCCAGCAGCTTGGTGGCGGGGGGGGGAGATGAGCAGTTCTTC. As protein: CASSLVAGGGDEQFF.

This clone has a handful of counts. The chain carries TRBV5-6 and TRBJ2-7; 8 bases map to TRBD2. CDR3 length: 14 amino acids. Looked up from germline, CDR1 is SGHDT and CDR2 is YYEEEE. J was trimmed by 3 bases and V by 2 bases; bases with no gene match: 4. For the CDR3, the DNA is TGTGCCAGCAGCTTCGTGAGCGGGGGCTACGAGCAGTACTTC. Protein: CASSFVSGGYEQYF.

This chain links TRBV27 with TRBJ2-3; 7 nucleotides align to TRBD1. V dropped 4 bases and J dropped 3; count of bases not matched to a gene: 4. The CDR3 is 14 amino acids. Germline V gene sequence: CDR1 MNHEY, CDR2 SMNVEV (reference sequence). The CDR3 loop reads CASSYNRGTDTQYF. The CDR3 nucleotides are TGTGCCAGCAGTTATAACAGGGGTACAGATACGCAGTATTTT.

This clone was counted only a few times. Here the CDR3 DNA reads TGTGCCAGCAGCTTCCTCGGACAGGGGGGTATGGAGACCCAGTACTTC. It is translated as CASSFLGQGGMETQYF. This chain connects TRBV11-2 to TRBJ2-5, with TRBD1 identical over 10 bases. Germline CDR1 reads SGHAT; CDR2 reads FQNNGV. CDR3 length: 16 amino acids. Losses at the gene ends were 3 bases for V and 5 bases for J; bases not matched to a gene: 9. Combining the CDR3 with reference TRBV11-2 and TRBJ2-5 gives the whole variable domain EAGVAQSPRYKIIEKRQSVAFWCNPISGHATLYWYQQILGQGPKLLIQFQNNGVVDDSQLPKDRFSAERLKGVDSTLKIQPAKLEDSAVYLCASSFLGQGGMETQYFGPGTRLLVL.

J is TRBJ1-1 and V is TRBV18; maybe TRBD1 (5 bases). Germline V gene data show CDR1 as KGHSH and CDR2 as LQKENI. V lost 3 bases and J lost 1, with 9 bases in between. The CDR3 is 14 residues long. The CDR3: CASSPKDRNTEAFF. CDR3 bases: TGTGCCAGCTCACCGAAAGACAGGAACACTGAAGCTTTCTTT.